This TCR beta chain originates from a study of response to subunit inactivated influenza vaccine. TCRdb analysed the RT-PCR reads with MiXCR anew, one entry per CDR3 protein. Among 550,000 to 600,000 distinct CDR3 sequences listed, roughly 10% were seen once. This clonotype was seen a handful of times. What it recognizes is unknown. At one end the junction does not follow the germline gene, possibly because of a read error. The CDR3 loop spans 15 amino acids. Study-level points and caveats: It was suggested by the authors that few new T cells are recruited by each seasonal influenza vaccination.

Specimen: PBMCs from blood, collected on the day of vaccination. The receptor comes from a man aged 45 to 65 who received an inactivated influenza vaccine. The chain couples TRBV12-3 or TRBV12-4 to TRBJ2-7, with 8 bases matching TRBD2. CDR3 nucleotides: TGTGCCAGCAGTCCGCCTAGGCGGGGGGTCTACGAGCAGTATTTC. This gives the protein CASSPPRRGVYEQYF.